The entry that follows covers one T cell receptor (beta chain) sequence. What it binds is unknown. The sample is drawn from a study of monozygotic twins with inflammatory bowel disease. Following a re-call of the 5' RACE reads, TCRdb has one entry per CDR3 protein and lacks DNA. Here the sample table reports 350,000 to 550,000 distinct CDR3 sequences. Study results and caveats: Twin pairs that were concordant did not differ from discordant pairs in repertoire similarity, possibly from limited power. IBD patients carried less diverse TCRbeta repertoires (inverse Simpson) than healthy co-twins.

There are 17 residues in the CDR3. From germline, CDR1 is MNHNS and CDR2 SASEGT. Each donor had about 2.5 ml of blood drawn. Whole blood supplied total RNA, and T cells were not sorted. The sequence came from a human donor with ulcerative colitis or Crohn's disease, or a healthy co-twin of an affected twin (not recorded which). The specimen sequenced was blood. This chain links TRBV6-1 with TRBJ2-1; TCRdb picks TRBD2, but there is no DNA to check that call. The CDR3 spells CASSRAVGLAGVNEQFF.